This T cell receptor beta chain was retrieved from a study of cytomegalovirus exposure and HLA in healthy donors. Study-wide findings and caveats: The productive fraction for most TCR beta V segments was about 87% or about 30% in an earlier analysis. The study recorded 150 to 200 TCR beta chains that were cytomegalovirus-associated. With further analysis later on, most CMV-associated TCR beta chains appeared HLA-restricted.

Both 60 Vbeta primers and 13 Jbeta primers went into the PCR. The protocol was immunoSEQ multiplex PCR, while the TCRdb copy is restricted to in-frame clones and leaves out a portion. The sample shows about 170,000 clones, around 73% of them seen only once. Germline CDR1 and CDR2: SGHNT and YYREEE (reference sequence). The CDR3 contains 14 residues. The V and J ends lost 2 bases and 5 bases respectively, with 11 bases between them. To note about this clone: What it recognizes is unknown.

The donors, nominally healthy at sampling, likely had unrecorded immune exposures. The source is a woman aged 18 to 35 in good health and CMV-seropositive. The V gene is TRBV5-4, the J gene TRBJ2-1; tentatively, D is TRBD2 (7 bases). Input material: PBMCs. The CDR3 is CASSFTGGDNEQFF. In DNA, the CDR3 is TGTGCCAGCAGCTTTACGGGGGGCGACAATGAGCAGTTCTTC.